One and the same sample provided the 27 T cell receptor beta chains below, sequenced in a study of T cell responses to AZD1222 COVID-19 vaccine. Data came from immunoSEQ multiplex PCR; TCRdb stores just in-frame clones and leaves some out. The sample records 100,000 to 150,000 clones, approximately 86% being singletons. Sequencing was performed on peripheral blood, taken 28 days after the second AZD1222 dose. The source is an adult who received the AZD1222 COVID-19 vaccine.

This clone was counted between two and nine times. The gene calls are TRBV5-1 and TRBJ2-2; TRBD1 might be the D (6 bases). The CDR3 is 14 residues long. Germline V lookup: CDR1 SGHRS, CDR2 YFSETQ. V was shortened by 3 bases and J by 3 bases, with 9 bases between the two germline ends. The CDR3 here is CASSSDSDTGELFF. CDR3 coding DNA: TGCGCCAGCAGCTCGGACAGTGACACCGGGGAGCTGTTTTTT.

CDR3 sequence reads: CASTSGGIMSYGYTF. Here the CDR3 DNA reads TGCGCCAGCACCTCGGGGGGGATTATGAGCTATGGCTACACCTTC. The chain combines TRBV5-1 with TRBJ1-2; D possibly corresponds to TRBD1 (5 bases). Germline V CDR1 and CDR2: SGHRS, YFSETQ. The CDR3 consists of 15 residues. The ends were cut back, 6 bases at V and 4 bases at J, with 19 bases in the middle.

The chain uses TRBV6-5 and TRBJ1-1; D is perhaps TRBD1 (5 bases). The CDR3 is 14 residues long. The V end lost 7 bases, the J end lost 2 bases, and 14 bases lay between the germline ends. The V gene's germline CDR1 is MNHEY and CDR2 SVGAGI. The CDR3 DNA reads TGTGCCAGCATCCCCGGGGGTACTAACACTGAAGCTTTCTTT. This codes for CASIPGGTNTEAFF.

Concerning this clone itself: The junction does not match germline at one end; this may be a read error. The chain's CDR3 is CASSNSQGGNQPQHF. The CDR3 DNA reads TGTGCCAGCAGTAACTCACAGGGGGGGAATCAGCCCCAGCATTTT. The V and J genes are TRBV6-2 or TRBV6-3 and TRBJ1-5; TRBD1 matches 8 bases. Germline assignment: CDR1 MNHEY and CDR2 SVGEGT. CDR3 length: 15 amino acids.

The CDR3 is CASSLRGQSTDTQYF. The CDR3 nucleotides read TGTGCCAGCAGCTTGAGGGGACAGAGCACAGATACGCAGTATTTT. V and J are TRBV7-2 and TRBJ2-3; 7 positions agree with TRBD1. V dropped 3 bases and J dropped 0; count of bases not matched to a gene: 3. Germline lookup yields CDR1 SGHTA and CDR2 FQGNSA. This CDR3 has 15 amino acids.

This CDR3 is CASSRTGGSNQPQHF. CDR3 nucleotides: TGTGCCAGCAGTCGGACAGGGGGGAGCAATCAGCCCCAGCATTTT. The chain links TRBV6-5 to TRBJ1-5; 10 bases line up with TRBD1. Germline V gene data show CDR1 as MNHEY and CDR2 as SVGAGI. The ends lost 5 bases at V and 1 base at J; junction bases unmatched: 2. The CDR3 sequence is 15 residues long.

The chain carries TRBV10-3 and TRBJ1-1; D may be TRBD1 (5 bases). The CDR3 consists of 16 residues. V was pared by 2 bases and J by 1 base, with 14 bases between. Germline assignment: CDR1 ENHRY and CDR2 SYGVKD. The CDR3: CAISENPGRGNTEAFF. The CDR3 coding sequence is TGTGCCATCAGTGAGAATCCCGGGAGGGGGAACACTGAAGCTTTCTTT.

The CDR3 DNA reads TGTGCCAGCAGTTACGGCCAGAGGTTTTACGAGCAGTACTTC. Translation gives CASSYGQRFYEQYF. The chain couples TRBV6-2 or TRBV6-3 to TRBJ2-7; D ambiguous. In germline, CDR1 is MNHEY, CDR2 SVGEGT. The ends were cut back, 2 bases at V and 4 bases at J, with 12 bases in the middle. The CDR3 has 14 amino acids.

The rearrangement links TRBV27 to TRBJ2-7; D unresolved. Trimming stripped 3 bases from V and 3 bases from J, with 9 bases between. The length of the CDR3 is 13 residues. Germline assignment: CDR1 MNHEY and CDR2 SMNVEV (reference sequence). In DNA form, the CDR3 reads TGTGCCAGCAGTTTCCGCTACGGCTACGAGCAGTACTTC. Protein product: CASSFRYGYEQYF.

This chain joins TRBV6-6 and TRBJ1-5; D might be TRBD1 (5 bases). This CDR3 region has 15 residues. V lost 0 bases to trimming and J lost 4 bases, with 10 bases between them. Germline V gives CDR1 MNHNY, CDR2 SVGAGI (reference sequence). This CDR3 is CASSYSIEGNQPQHF. CDR3 DNA sequence: TGTGCCAGCAGTTACTCGATCGAGGGGAATCAGCCCCAGCATTTT.

The chain couples TRBV2 to TRBJ1-5; 8 bases fit TRBD1. The CDR3 consists of 14 residues. V trimming: 4 bases; J trimming: 5 bases; junction bases outside the gene matches: 4. The V gene's germline CDR1 is SNHLY and CDR2 FYNNEI. CDR3 coding DNA: TGTGCCAGCAGTGTAGAACAGGGGGATCAGCCCCAGCATTTT. It encodes CASSVEQGDQPQHF. Together with reference TRBV2 and TRBJ1-5, the CDR3 gives the full variable domain: EPEVTQTPSHQVTQMGQEVILRCVPISNHLYFYWYRQILGQKVEFLVSFYNNEISEKSEIFDDQFSVERPDGSNFTLKIRSTKLEDSAMYFCASSVEQGDQPQHFGDGTRLSIL.

The chain is built from TRBV10-1 and TRBJ2-7; D perhaps matches TRBD2 (5 bases). The CDR3 totals 15 residues. The V gene's germline CDR1 is WNHNN and CDR2 SYGVQD (reference sequence). The ends were cut back, 0 bases at V and 0 bases at J, with 9 bases in the middle. The CDR3, as DNA: TGCGCCAGCAGTGAGTCGAGACGGGGCTCCTACGAGCAGTACTTC. Residues: CASSESRRGSYEQYF.

This chain links TRBV30 with TRBJ1-1; tentative D call: TRBD1 (6 bases). This CDR3 is 13 amino acids long. V was shortened by 3 bases and J by 5 bases, with 13 bases between the two germline ends. The germline V gene encodes CDR1 GTSNPN and CDR2 SVGIG (reference sequence). CDR3 bases: TGTGCCTGGAGACTATTGAGGGGGACTGAAGCTTTCTTT. Protein: CAWRLLRGTEAFF.

V usage is TRBV19 and J usage is TRBJ1-2, with TRBD1 as a possible D gene (6 bases). The germline V gene encodes CDR1 LNHDA and CDR2 SQIVND (reference sequence). This CDR3 region has 15 residues. V was clipped by 5 bases and J by 4 bases, with 17 bases between them. DNA of the CDR3: TGTGCCAGTAGTCCCCACGACAGGTCACTCTATGGCTACACCTTC. It codes for CASSPHDRSLYGYTF.

The chain is built from TRBV18 and TRBJ1-2; perhaps TRBD1 as D (5 bases). The germline V and J ends were trimmed by 6 bases and 4 bases, with 15 bases remaining between them. This CDR3 has 14 residues. CDR1 KGHSH and CDR2 LQKENI come from the germline V gene. CDR3 bases: TGTGCCAGCTCCCCCGGGACTCCCGCCTATGGCTACACCTTC. Translated, it gives CASSPGTPAYGYTF. Variable domain in full (rest from reference TRBV18 and TRBJ1-2): NAGVMQNPRHLVRRRGQEARLRCSPMKGHSHVYWYRQLPEEGLKFMVYLQKENIIDESGMPKERFSAEFPKEGPSILRIQQVVRGDSAAYFCASSPGTPAYGYTFGSGTRLTVV.

The CDR3 region has the DNA TGTGCCAGCAGCTTAGAACCACTCTCTGGAAACACCATATATTTT. As protein: CASSLEPLSGNTIYF. The rearrangement joins TRBV7-2 to TRBJ1-3; D remains ambiguous. Germline V gives CDR1 SGHTA, CDR2 FQGNSA. Deletions cut 1 base from V and 0 bases from J, with 7 bases between. CDR3 length: 15 residues. Full variable domain (remainder filled in from reference TRBV7-2 and TRBJ1-3): GAGVSQSPSNKVTEKGKDVELRCDPISGHTALYWYRQSLGQGLEFLIYFQGNSAPDKSGLPSDRFSAERTGGSVSTLTIQRTQQEDSAVYLCASSLEPLSGNTIYFGEGSWLTVV.

The chain links TRBV12-3 or TRBV12-4 to TRBJ2-2; D unresolved. The V end was cut by 3 bases, the J end by 4 bases, with 3 bases between. This CDR3 has 12 amino acids. As DNA, the CDR3 is TGTGCCAGCAGTTTCGGCACCGGGGAGCTGTTTTTT. Translating gives CASSFGTGELFF.

J is TRBJ2-3 and V is TRBV7-9; a weak D match, TRBD2 (5 bases). CDR3 size: 10 residues. V gave up 5 bases and J gave up 12 bases, with 9 bases separating them. The V gene's germline CDR1 is SEHNR and CDR2 FQNEAQ (reference sequence). This CDR3 reads CASSGGLQYF. DNA for the CDR3: TGTGCCAGCAGCGGAGGACTTCAGTATTTT.

This sequence joins TRBV7-2 and TRBJ1-4; D may be TRBD1 (6 bases). The germline gives CDR1 SGHTA, CDR2 FQGNSA. Deletions cut 4 bases from V and 5 bases from J, with 11 bases between. The length of the CDR3 is 14 residues. CDR3 in DNA: TGTGCCAGCAGCTACACAGGGCTGAATGAAAAACTGTTTTTT. Encoded protein: CASSYTGLNEKLFF.

Here the CDR3 reads CASSFSGGVNEQFF. As DNA, the CDR3 is TGCGCCAGCAGCTTTAGCGGGGGAGTAAATGAGCAGTTCTTC. The genes are TRBV5-1 and TRBJ2-1; 9 nucleotides line up with TRBD2. The CDR3 extends over 14 amino acids. CDR1 and CDR2 from the germline V gene are SGHRS and YFSETQ. V dropped 2 bases and J dropped 7; count of bases not matched to a gene: 4.

The genes are TRBV7-2 and TRBJ1-6; D possibly corresponds to TRBD1 (6 bases). The CDR3 has 14 amino acids. Trimming took off 5 bases at V and 8 bases at J, with 13 bases between the two ends. Germline lookup yields CDR1 SGHTA and CDR2 FQGNSA. The CDR3 DNA follows: TGTGCCAGCAGCCCACGGGGGGCTGATTCACCCCTCCACTTT. Its translation is CASSPRGADSPLHF.

The V gene is TRBV6-6, the J gene TRBJ1-6; D uncertain. The V end was cut by 8 bases, the J end by 4 bases, with 12 bases between. Per germline, CDR1 MNHNY and CDR2 SVGAGI (reference sequence). The CDR3 sequence is 14 residues long. The CDR3 nucleotides are TGTGCCAGCTGTCCCCGGGGTTATAATTCACCCCTCCACTTT. Residues: CASCPRGYNSPLHF.

The chain combines TRBV7-8 with TRBJ1-2; possible D gene TRBD1, 5 bases. Per the germline V gene, CDR1 is SGHVS and CDR2 is FQNEAQ. The CDR3 covers 13 residues. V was trimmed by 3 bases and J by 3 bases, leaving 8 bases between them. CDR3 sequence: CASSFDRDYGYTF. CDR3 nucleotide sequence: TGTGCCAGCAGCTTCGACAGAGACTATGGCTACACCTTC.

The J gene is TRBJ1-4, the V gene TRBV19; no reliable D call. The germline CDR1 and CDR2 sequences are LNHDA and SQIVND (reference sequence). The CDR3 extends over 19 amino acids. Deletions cut 3 bases from V and 1 base from J, with 21 bases between. The CDR3, as DNA: TGTGCCAGTAGTATCATTTTTCTGGGTCCGAACGGAACTAATGAAAAACTGTTTTTT. Protein product: CASSIIFLGPNGTNEKLFF. Looking up the rest from reference TRBV19 and TRBJ1-4 gives the full variable domain: DGGITQSPKYLFRKEGQNVTLSCEQNLNHDAMYWYRQDPGQGLRLIYYSQIVNDFQKGDIAEGYSVSREKKESFPLTVTSAQKNPTAFYLCASSIIFLGPNGTNEKLFFGSGTQLSVL.

The chain has TRBV6-5 and TRBJ2-7, with D tentatively TRBD1 or TRBD2 (5 bases each). The germline V and J ends were trimmed by 6 bases and 4 bases, with 16 bases remaining between them. Germline lookup yields CDR1 MNHEY and CDR2 SVGAGI. The CDR3 spans 14 residues. This CDR3 is CASSRNRDQYEQYF. The DNA of the CDR3 is TGTGCCAGCAGCCGAAACCGGGACCAGTACGAGCAGTACTTC.

V gene TRBV6-5 combines with J gene TRBJ1-2; 9 bases agree with TRBD1. This CDR3 has 15 amino acids. Germline V gene sequence: CDR1 MNHEY, CDR2 SVGAGI. V shed 6 bases and J 4 bases; nucleotides not matched to a gene: 9. The CDR3 spells CASSPKGQGSYGYTF. CDR3 sequence (DNA): TGTGCCAGCAGCCCAAAGGGACAGGGATCCTATGGCTACACCTTC.

V gene TRBV12-3 or TRBV12-4 combines with J gene TRBJ1-5, with a weak D call TRBD1 (6 bases). This CDR3 has 13 residues. Trimming removed 4 bases from V and 7 bases from J, with 11 bases in between. The CDR3 reads CASSSARGQPQHF. The DNA of the CDR3 is TGTGCCAGCAGTTCAGCTAGGGGGCAGCCCCAGCATTTT.